This entry lists 6 T cell receptor beta chains sequenced from one sample in a study of T cell changes during pregnancy in multiple sclerosis. The repertoire was sequenced with immunoSEQ multiplex PCR; TCRdb's copy has only in-frame clones and lacks some. The table has tens of thousands of clones, about 88% seen once. The sample in question was CD4+ T cells from peripheral blood mononuclear cells, obtained in the first trimester of pregnancy. These receptors were taken from a female donor with multiple sclerosis, enrolled in a pregnancy study.

The chain's CDR3 is CASSPGVAGGPETQYF. CDR3 in DNA: TGTGCCAGTAGTCCCGGGGTAGCGGGGGGGCCGGAGACCCAGTACTTC. The V call is TRBV19, the J call TRBJ2-5, with 11 bases identical to TRBD2. Germline CDR1 and CDR2: LNHDA and SQIVND (reference sequence). CDR3 length equals 16 residues. The trim removed 5 bases at V and 5 bases at J, leaving 10 bases unmatched. Together with reference TRBV19 and TRBJ2-5, the CDR3 gives the full variable domain: DGGITQSPKYLFRKEGQNVTLSCEQNLNHDAMYWYRQDPGQGLRLIYYSQIVNDFQKGDIAEGYSVSREKKESFPLTVTSAQKNPTAFYLCASSPGVAGGPETQYFGPGTRLLVL.

In its sample, this clone was seen a few times. Other DNA sequences within the sample encode an identical CDR3. The rearrangement uses TRBV5-1 and TRBJ1-1, with a possible D match to TRBD1 (5 bases). In germline, CDR1 is SGHRS, CDR2 YFSETQ. CDR3 length: 14 residues. Deletions cut 4 bases from V and 0 bases from J, with 10 bases between. The CDR3 DNA reads as TGCGCCAGCAGCCCGGACACTTTGAACACTGAAGCTTTCTTT. Its translation: CASSPDTLNTEAFF.

The chain has TRBV27 and TRBJ2-2, with D tentatively TRBD2 (7 bases). The V end lost 0 bases, the J end lost 4 bases, and 12 bases lay between the germline ends. In germline, CDR1 is MNHEY, CDR2 SMNVEV (reference sequence). The CDR3 runs 16 residues. CDR3 amino acids: CASSLSGGGLTGELFF. The CDR3 DNA reads as TGTGCCAGCAGTTTATCAGGGGGAGGGCTCACCGGGGAGCTGTTTTTT.

A single count supports this clone. The rearrangement uses TRBV5-1 and TRBJ2-3; tentative D call: TRBD1 (6 bases). The V end was cut by 1 base, the J end by 2 bases, with 11 bases between. The CDR3 has 15 amino acids. Germline-derived CDR1 and CDR2 are SGHRS and YFSETQ. CDR3 protein: CASSLTGSHTDTQYF. Here the CDR3 DNA reads TGCGCCAGCAGCTTGACAGGGTCGCACACAGATACGCAGTATTTT.

The chain recombines TRBV2 with TRBJ1-6; D is perhaps TRBD1 (5 bases). The CDR3 is made up of 15 amino acids. The V end was cut by 4 bases, the J end by 7 bases, with 14 bases between. Germline values: CDR1 SNHLY, CDR2 FYNNEI. The CDR3 DNA reads TGTGCCAGCAGTGTCCTCGTTTCAGGGAATTCACCCCTCCACTTT. It is translated as CASSVLVSGNSPLHF.

This sequence joins TRBV5-4 and TRBJ2-5; 9 bases are a match to TRBD2. V lost 2 bases, J lost 1 base, and 6 bases stayed unmatched. CDR3 length: 16 amino acids. In germline, CDR1 is SGHNT, CDR2 YYREEE (reference sequence). The CDR3 is CASSLMRGGLQETQYF. As DNA, the CDR3 is TGTGCCAGCAGCTTAATGCGGGGGGGGCTCCAAGAGACCCAGTACTTC.